What follows are 17 T cell receptor beta chains derived from one specimen sequenced in a study of T cell changes during pregnancy in multiple sclerosis. Sequencing was performed with immunoSEQ multiplex PCR; in TCRdb, only in-frame clones are kept and a portion is missing. Of just under 80,000 clones in the sample, 85% to 95% were seen once. The sample in question was peripheral blood, obtained in the second trimester of pregnancy. The receptors come from a female donor in good health, enrolled as a control in a pregnancy study.

The gene calls are TRBV18 and TRBJ2-7, with D perhaps TRBD1 (5 bases). The CDR3 is 15 residues long. V was shortened by 4 bases and J by 3 bases, with 16 bases between the two germline ends. Germline CDR1 and CDR2: KGHSH and LQKENI. The CDR3 coding sequence is TGTGCCAGCTCACTCAACCCCTCCAGGGACTACGAGCAGTACTTC. It is translated as CASSLNPSRDYEQYF.

The chain joins TRBV6-5 to TRBJ1-1, with unresolved D. CDR3 length: 13 residues. V was pared by 4 bases and J by 3 bases, with 9 bases between. Germline loops: CDR1 MNHEY, CDR2 SVGAGI. This chain's CDR3 is CASSFGEDTEAFF. CDR3 DNA sequence: TGTGCCAGCAGTTTCGGGGAGGACACTGAAGCTTTCTTT.

As to this clone: The junction does not match germline at one end; this may be a read error. This chain connects TRBV7-8 to TRBJ2-2, with TRBD2 matching over 9 bases. CDR3 length: 16 amino acids. The germline V gene encodes CDR1 SGHVS and CDR2 FQNEAQ. CDR3 nucleotides: TGTGCCAGCAGACTTTTAGCGGGGGACATCACCGGAGAGCTGTTTTTT. Its protein product is CASRLLAGDITGELFF. The whole variable domain, remainder taken from reference TRBV7-8 and TRBJ2-2, is GAGVSQSPRYKVAKRGQDVALRCDPISGHVSLFWYQQALGQGPEFLTYFQNEAQLDKSGLPSDRFFAERPEGSVSTLKIQRTQQEDSAVYLCASRLLAGDITGELFFGEGSRLTVL.

The chain combines TRBV27 with TRBJ1-2; 7 positions agree with TRBD1. The germline V gene has CDR1 MNHEY and CDR2 SMNVEV (reference sequence). The CDR3 contains 16 residues. J lost 5 bases, V lost 2 bases, and 11 bases had no gene match. CDR3 loop: CASSLATGTDLYGYTF. CDR3 DNA sequence: TGTGCCAGCAGTTTAGCCACCGGGACAGACCTTTATGGCTACACCTTC.

This chain links TRBV5-1 with TRBJ1-2, with 7 bases matching TRBD1. Looked up from germline, CDR1 is SGHRS and CDR2 is YFSETQ. The CDR3 runs to 12 residues. Germline trimming cut 5 bases from V and 8 bases from J; bases unmatched to any gene: 6. The CDR3 bases are TGCGCCAGCAGTTTCACAGGGGAAGGCTACACCTTC. Its translation is CASSFTGEGYTF.

The chain combines TRBV6-5 with TRBJ2-7; TRBD2 aligns across 8 bases. The junction had 12 bases not matched to a gene; V was cut back by 4 bases and J by 4 bases. Looked up from germline, CDR1 is MNHEY and CDR2 is SVGAGI. The CDR3 totals 16 residues. CDR3 bases: TGTGCCAGCAGTTCCCCCCCTGGGGCGGGAGGATACGAGCAGTACTTC. Its protein is CASSSPPGAGGYEQYF.

The chain is built from TRBV6-5 and TRBJ2-3, with D uncertain. The V end was cut by 6 bases, the J end by 0 bases, with 13 bases between. Per germline, CDR1 MNHEY and CDR2 SVGAGI. CDR3 length: 15 residues. The CDR3 bases are TGTGCCAGCAGGATAGAACGGTTTAGCACAGATACGCAGTATTTT. Its protein is CASRIERFSTDTQYF.

The CDR3 reads CASSPRQYLSSYEQYF. The DNA of the CDR3 is TGTGCCAGCAGCCCCCGACAGTATCTTAGCTCCTACGAGCAGTACTTC. The chain is built from TRBV13 and TRBJ2-7; D is perhaps TRBD1 (5 bases). V was cut by 5 bases and J by 0 bases, with 17 bases left in between. The CDR3 length is 16 residues. Germline CDR1 PRHDT, CDR2 FYEKMQ (reference sequence).

The V gene is TRBV5-5, the J gene TRBJ2-2; 7 bases align to TRBD2. Germline V gives CDR1 SGHKS, CDR2 YYEKEE (reference sequence). This CDR3 contains 15 residues. After removal of 5 bases from V and 2 bases from J, the junction contained 6 bases not matched to a gene. Here the CDR3 DNA reads TGTGCCAGCAGGACTAGCTCACGTAACACCGGGGAGCTGTTTTTT. It codes for CASRTSSRNTGELFF.

The table lists this clone with a count of one. The V call is TRBV4-2, the J call TRBJ1-1, with a possible D match to TRBD1 (5 bases). The CDR3 is made up of 15 amino acids. Trimming left V 1 base short and J 3 bases short, with 12 bases between. CDR1 and CDR2 from the germline V gene are LGHNA and YNFKEQ. The DNA of the CDR3 is TGTGCCAGCAGCCAAGGCGGGATAGGGGACACTGAAGCTTTCTTT. Translated, it gives CASSQGGIGDTEAFF.

DNA of the CDR3: TGTGCCAGCAGTGAAGGGACTAGCGGGGTAACCTACGAGCAGTACTTC. It codes for CASSEGTSGVTYEQYF. The V gene is TRBV25-1, the J gene TRBJ2-7; 13 bases are shared with TRBD2. The CDR3 contains 16 residues. V lost 2 bases to trimming and J lost 2 bases; unmatched junction nucleotides: 3. Germline V lookup: CDR1 MGHDK, CDR2 SYGVNS.

The V gene is TRBV27, the J gene TRBJ2-7, with D unclear. The CDR3 extends over 13 amino acids. Per the germline V gene, CDR1 is MNHEY and CDR2 is SMNVEV (reference sequence). The V and J ends lost 0 bases and 1 base respectively, with 4 bases between them. CDR3 nucleotide sequence: TGTGCCAGCAGTTTATCTCCTTCCTACGAGCAGTACTTC. It specifies CASSLSPSYEQYF.

The chain couples TRBV7-9 to TRBJ2-5; 7 nucleotides agree with TRBD1. Germline V gives CDR1 SEHNR, CDR2 FQNEAQ (reference sequence). The ends lost 9 bases at V and 2 bases at J; junction bases unmatched: 6. The CDR3 is 13 residues long. Written as DNA, the CDR3 is TGTGCCAGTACGGACAGGACGCAAGAGACCCAGTACTTC. Residues: CASTDRTQETQYF.

This rearrangement joins TRBV7-9 to TRBJ1-6; no clear D gene. Germline CDR1 reads SEHNR; CDR2 reads FQNEAQ (reference sequence). Deletions cut 5 bases from V and 9 bases from J, with 17 bases between. This CDR3 has 15 residues. The CDR3 DNA sequence: TGTGCCAGCAGCCCGACTCCTATTGGAAGTTCACCCCTCCACTTT. This gives the protein CASSPTPIGSSPLHF.

This sequence joins TRBV4-2 and TRBJ2-1; perhaps TRBD2 as D (6 bases). Trimming pared 3 bases from V and 7 bases from J, leaving 13 bases between. Germline CDR1 and CDR2: LGHNA and YNFKEQ. The CDR3 loop spans 14 amino acids. Written as DNA, the CDR3 is TGTGCCAGCAGCCAGTCTCCGGGGGAGAATGAGCAGTTCTTC. Translation gives CASSQSPGENEQFF.

The V gene is TRBV15, the J gene TRBJ1-4; 7 bases line up with TRBD1. The V gene's germline CDR1 is LNHNV and CDR2 YYDKDF (reference sequence). The CDR3 covers 18 residues. V lost 1 base to trimming and J lost 0 bases; unmatched junction nucleotides: 8. The CDR3 loop is CATSRVGGTETTNEKLFF. The CDR3 DNA is TGTGCCACCAGCAGAGTAGGCGGGACAGAGACAACTAATGAAAAACTGTTTTTT.

The chain carries TRBV29-1 and TRBJ1-1, with D unresolved. This CDR3 is built from 9 residues. Trimming left V 6 bases short and J 6 bases short, with 5 bases between. The germline V gene encodes CDR1 SQVTM and CDR2 ANQGSEA. This CDR3 is CSVQSEAFF. The CDR3, as DNA: TGCAGCGTCCAGTCTGAAGCTTTCTTT.